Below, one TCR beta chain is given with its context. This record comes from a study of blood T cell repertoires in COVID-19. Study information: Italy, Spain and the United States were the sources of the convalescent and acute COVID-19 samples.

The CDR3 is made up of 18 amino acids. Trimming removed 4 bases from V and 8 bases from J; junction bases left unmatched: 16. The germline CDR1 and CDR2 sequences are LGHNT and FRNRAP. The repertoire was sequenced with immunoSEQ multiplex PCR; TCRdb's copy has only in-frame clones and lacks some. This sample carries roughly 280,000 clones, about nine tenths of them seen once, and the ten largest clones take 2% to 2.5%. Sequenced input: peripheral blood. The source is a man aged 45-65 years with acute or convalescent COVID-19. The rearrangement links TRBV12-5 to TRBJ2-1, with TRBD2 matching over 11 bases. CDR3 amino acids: CASGSPASGGPGTDEQFF. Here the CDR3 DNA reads TGTGCTAGTGGTTCCCCCGCTAGCGGGGGGCCCGGGACAGATGAGCAGTTCTTC. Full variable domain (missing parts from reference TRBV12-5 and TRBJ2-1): DARVTQTPRHKVTEMGQEVTMRCQPILGHNTVFWYRQTMMQGLELLAYFRNRAPLDDSGMPKDRFSAEMPDATLATLKIQPSEPRDSAVYFCASGSPASGGPGTDEQFFGPGTRLTVL.